A selection of T cell receptor beta chains follows, all from one sample in a study of shared clonotypes between healthy human individuals. Clones were read by immunoSEQ multiplex PCR, and TCRdb kept only the in-frame ones, dropping some. The sample includes about 980,000 clones, over 75% seen only once; the top ten take approximately 1.5%. Sequencing was performed on memory CD4+ T cells sorted from blood. The receptors originated from a man in his late teens or twenties in good health. CDR3s include the opening cysteine and the closing phenylalanine or tryptophan. Fields, in order: J gene, D gene, V gene, clone size, CDR3 DNA, CDR3 protein. The D gene is left open where the match is weak. Not every row has a clone size; where given, it reads once, few, many or a size class.

>TRBJ2-7|NA|TRBV19|NA
TGTGCCAGTAGTAGGGGAATATCCTACGAGCAGTACTTC
CASSRGISYEQYF
>TRBJ2-7|NA|TRBV30|NA
TGTGCCTGGAGTGTCGGTTCGCACGAGCAGTACTTC
CAWSVGSHEQYF
>TRBJ1-6|NA|TRBV7-9|NA
TGTGCCAGCCGAAAACTGGGTTATAATTCACCCCTCCACTTT
CASRKLGYNSPLHF
>TRBJ1-1|TRBD1|TRBV2|NA
TGTGCCAGCAGAGACTCAGGGGGCGCAACTGAAGCTTTCTTT
CASRDSGGATEAFF
>TRBJ2-7|NA|TRBV27|few
TGTGCCAGCAGTTACATTCCGGGTCCGCAGTACTTC
CASSYIPGPQYF
>TRBJ2-2|TRBD2|TRBV9|NA
TGTGCCAGCAGCGCCCGATTTAGCGGGGTGGACACCGGGGAGCTGTTTTTT
CASSARFSGVDTGELFF
>TRBJ2-3|NA|TRBV10-3|NA
TGTGCCATCAGTGATGGGGGTAGCTCCTCTTCTAGCACAGATACGCAGTATTTT
CAISDGGSSSSSTDTQYF
>TRBJ2-7|TRBD1|TRBV12-5|NA
TGTGCTAGTGCCCCGCTTGGGGGACAGGGGGCTCTTGAGCAGTACTTC
CASAPLGGQGALEQYF
>TRBJ1-1|NA|TRBV4-1|NA
TGCGCCAGCAGCCAAGATATAATCCCAGGGACCCCACGAGGGGCTTTCTTT
CASSQDIIPGTPRGAFF
>TRBJ1-6|NA|TRBV19|NA
TGTGCCAGTAGTATAGGGCGAAGCTCCTATAATTCACCCCTCCACTTT
CASSIGRSSYNSPLHF
>TRBJ1-2|NA|TRBV18|NA
TGTGCCAGCTCACCAGGGACAAGCTATGGCTACACCTTC
CASSPGTSYGYTF